This TCR beta chain stems from a study of shared clonotypes between healthy human individuals. This clone has just one count. The same CDR3 also results from other DNA sequences found in this sample. V shed 5 bases, J shed 7 bases, and the junction held 7 bases outside the gene matches. The CDR3 covers 15 residues. Germline V gives CDR1 LNHDA, CDR2 SQIVND (reference sequence). Donors were healthy HIV-negative adults without recently reported acute infections or vaccinations. Assay used: immunoSEQ multiplex PCR; TCRdb lists only in-frame clones, some missing. Of about 2,500,000 clones in the sample, roughly nine tenths are singletons; the top ten hold more than 0.12%.

The chain is built from TRBV19 and TRBJ1-6; TRBD1 matches 8 bases. This TCR came from a man between 18 and 35 years old in good health. Sequencing was carried out using naive CD4+ T cells sorted from blood. Stated subset: CD45RA+ positively selected. CDR3 region: CASSGEDRVNSPLHF. The DNA for the CDR3 is TGTGCCAGTAGTGGAGAGGACAGGGTAAATTCACCCCTCCACTTT. The full variable domain, its missing parts supplied by reference TRBV19 and TRBJ1-6, is DGGITQSPKYLFRKEGQNVTLSCEQNLNHDAMYWYRQDPGQGLRLIYYSQIVNDFQKGDIAEGYSVSREKKESFPLTVTSAQKNPTAFYLCASSGEDRVNSPLHFGNGTRLTVT.